This TCR beta chain was recovered during a study of control samples from healthy donors and cancer patients. This clone was detected a few times. V was clipped by 5 bases and J by 5 bases, with 15 bases between them. CDR3 length equals 14 residues. Looked up from germline, CDR1 is LNHDA and CDR2 is SQIVND (reference sequence). Assay used: immunoSEQ multiplex PCR; TCRdb lists only in-frame clones, some missing. Among 150,000 to 200,000 clones listed, 88% were seen once. V is TRBV19 and J is TRBJ1-1; D might be TRBD1 (6 bases). The sequenced sample consisted of blood. This TCR derives from a woman in her twenties or thirties in good health. Written as DNA, the CDR3 is TGTGCCAGTAGTGCACAGGGAGCTAAGACTGAAGCTTTCTTT. This translates into CASSAQGAKTEAFF.